This entry is about one T cell receptor beta chain. Its antigen specificity is not known. The junction does not match germline at one end; this may be a read error. The samples were taken from patients with Merkel cell carcinoma. The data are from a study of T cells and Merkel cell carcinoma outcomes (dated by TCRdb to between 2020 and 2021). About the full investigation: In patients with Merkel cell carcinoma, researchers looked at whether the T-cell repertoire of the tumor, along with T-cell density, could predict clinical outcome.

Here is what the overall study found, with its caveats: T-cell repertoire features combined with T-cell density were reported to predict clinical outcomes in Merkel cell carcinoma patients.

The library was generated by the immunoSEQ multiplex PCR assay. TCRdb holds this immuneACCESS table with in-frame rearrangements only. Some clones are missing; in checked studies, unresolved V genes explain under half, and the rest has no known cause. The sample yields roughly 6,000 clones; about 72% were counted once. Just under 6% of the sample rests with the top ten. The CDR3 measures 13 amino acids from cysteine to phenylalanine. The read is trimmed to its CDR3 DNA, 39 bases read in frame from base 1. Based on the germline V gene, the CDR1 and CDR2 sequences are SNHLY and FYNNEI. The chain couples TRBV2 to TRBJ2-1; the D segment might be TRBD1 or TRBD2, since each matches 5 bases. The TCR originated in a human donor with Merkel cell carcinoma. Sequencing used tumor tissue from Merkel cell carcinoma. The nucleotides are TGTGCCAGTAGTGATGGGGGTGTCAATGAGCAGTTCTTC. Translated, this gives CASSDGGVNEQFF.